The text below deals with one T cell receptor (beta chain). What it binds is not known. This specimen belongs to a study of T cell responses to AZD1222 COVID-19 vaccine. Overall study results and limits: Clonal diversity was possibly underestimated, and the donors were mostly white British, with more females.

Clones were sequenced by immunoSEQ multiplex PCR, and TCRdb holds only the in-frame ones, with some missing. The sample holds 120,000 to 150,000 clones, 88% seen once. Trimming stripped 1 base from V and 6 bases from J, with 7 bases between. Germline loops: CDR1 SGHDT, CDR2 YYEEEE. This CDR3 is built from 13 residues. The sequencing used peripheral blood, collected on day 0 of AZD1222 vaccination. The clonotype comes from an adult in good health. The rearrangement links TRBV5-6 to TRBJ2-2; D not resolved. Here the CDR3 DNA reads TGTGCCAGCAGCTTGTTCGGCTCCGGGGAGCTGTTTTTT. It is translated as CASSLFGSGELFF.